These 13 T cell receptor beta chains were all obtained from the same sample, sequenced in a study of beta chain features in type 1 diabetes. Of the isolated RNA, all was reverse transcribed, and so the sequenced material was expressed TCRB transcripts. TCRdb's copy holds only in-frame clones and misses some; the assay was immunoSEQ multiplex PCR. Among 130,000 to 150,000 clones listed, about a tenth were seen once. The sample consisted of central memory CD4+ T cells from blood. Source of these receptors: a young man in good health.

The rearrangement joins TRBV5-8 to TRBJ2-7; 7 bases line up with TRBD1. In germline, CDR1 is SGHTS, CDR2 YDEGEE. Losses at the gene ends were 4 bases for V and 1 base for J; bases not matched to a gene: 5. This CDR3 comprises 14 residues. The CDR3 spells CASSRLDRSYEQYF. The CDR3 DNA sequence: TGTGCCAGCAGCCGACTGGACAGGTCCTACGAGCAGTACTTC.

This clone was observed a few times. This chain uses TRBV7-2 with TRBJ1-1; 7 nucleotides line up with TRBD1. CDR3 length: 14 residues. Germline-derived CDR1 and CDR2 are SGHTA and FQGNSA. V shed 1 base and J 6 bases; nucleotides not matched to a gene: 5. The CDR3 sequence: CASSLVIGQAEAFF. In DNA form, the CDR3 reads TGTGCCAGCAGCTTAGTTATCGGACAGGCTGAAGCTTTCTTT.

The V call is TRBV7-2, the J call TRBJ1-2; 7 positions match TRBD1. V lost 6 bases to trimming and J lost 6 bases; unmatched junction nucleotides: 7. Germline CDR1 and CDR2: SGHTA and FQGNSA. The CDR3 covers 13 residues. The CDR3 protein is CASRPTGRHGYTF. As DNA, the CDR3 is TGTGCCAGCAGACCGACAGGGCGTCATGGCTACACCTTC.

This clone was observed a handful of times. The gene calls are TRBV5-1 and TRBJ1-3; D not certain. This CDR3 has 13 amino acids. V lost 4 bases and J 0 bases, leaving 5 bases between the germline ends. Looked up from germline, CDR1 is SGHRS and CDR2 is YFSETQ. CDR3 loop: CASSMSSGNTIYF. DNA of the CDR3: TGCGCCAGCAGCATGAGCTCTGGAAACACCATATATTTT.

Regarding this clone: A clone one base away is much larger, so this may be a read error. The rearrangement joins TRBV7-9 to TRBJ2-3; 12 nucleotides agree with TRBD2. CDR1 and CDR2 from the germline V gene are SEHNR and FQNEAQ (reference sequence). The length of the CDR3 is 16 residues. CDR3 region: CANSVALAGGTDTQYF. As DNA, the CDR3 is TGTGCCAACAGCGTAGCCCTAGCGGGGGGGACAGATACGCAGTATTTT.

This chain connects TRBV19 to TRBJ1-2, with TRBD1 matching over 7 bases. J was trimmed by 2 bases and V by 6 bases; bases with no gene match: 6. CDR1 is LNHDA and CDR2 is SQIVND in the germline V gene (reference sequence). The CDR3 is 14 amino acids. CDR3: CASSGPGQNYGYTF. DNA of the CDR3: TGTGCCAGTAGCGGACCGGGACAGAACTATGGCTACACCTTC.

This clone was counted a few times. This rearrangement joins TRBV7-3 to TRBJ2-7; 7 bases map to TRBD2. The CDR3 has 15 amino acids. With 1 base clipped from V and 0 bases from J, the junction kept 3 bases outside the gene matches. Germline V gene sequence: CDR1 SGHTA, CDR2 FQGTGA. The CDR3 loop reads CASSLSGGGSYEQYF. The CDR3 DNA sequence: TGTGCCAGCAGCTTAAGCGGCGGGGGCTCCTACGAGCAGTACTTC.

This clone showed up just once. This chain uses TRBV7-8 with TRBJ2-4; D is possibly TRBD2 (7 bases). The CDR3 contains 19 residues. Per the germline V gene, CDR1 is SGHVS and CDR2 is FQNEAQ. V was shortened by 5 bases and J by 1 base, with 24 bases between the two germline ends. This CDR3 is CASSRQEGGPWDAKNIQYF. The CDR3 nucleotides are TGTGCCAGCAGCCGACAGGAGGGGGGGCCTTGGGACGCCAAAAACATTCAGTACTTC.

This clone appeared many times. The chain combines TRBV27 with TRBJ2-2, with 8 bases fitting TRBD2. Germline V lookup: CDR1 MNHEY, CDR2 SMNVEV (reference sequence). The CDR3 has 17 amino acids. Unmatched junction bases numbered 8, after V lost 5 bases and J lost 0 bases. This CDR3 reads CASSPLAGMTNTGELFF. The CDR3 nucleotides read TGTGCCAGCAGTCCCTTAGCGGGGATGACGAACACCGGGGAGCTGTTTTTT.

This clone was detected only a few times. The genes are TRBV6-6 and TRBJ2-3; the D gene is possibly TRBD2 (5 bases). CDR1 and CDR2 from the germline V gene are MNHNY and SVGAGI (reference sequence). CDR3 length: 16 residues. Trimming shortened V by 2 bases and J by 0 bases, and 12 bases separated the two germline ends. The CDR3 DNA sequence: TGTGCCAGCAGTTACGGGTATCCGGGGAGCACAGATACGCAGTATTTT. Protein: CASSYGYPGSTDTQYF.

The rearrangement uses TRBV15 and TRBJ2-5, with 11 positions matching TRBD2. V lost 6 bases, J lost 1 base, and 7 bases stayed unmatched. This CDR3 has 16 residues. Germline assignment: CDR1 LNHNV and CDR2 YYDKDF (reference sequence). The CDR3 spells CATRTGLAGLQETQYF. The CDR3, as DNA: TGTGCCACCAGGACCGGACTAGCGGGCCTCCAAGAGACCCAGTACTTC.

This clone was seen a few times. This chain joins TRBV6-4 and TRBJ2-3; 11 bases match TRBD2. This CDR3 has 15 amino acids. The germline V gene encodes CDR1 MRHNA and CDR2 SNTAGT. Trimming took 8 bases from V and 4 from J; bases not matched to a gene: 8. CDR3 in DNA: TGTGCCAGCGGATCTAGCGGGGGGCCGGCAGATACGCAGTATTTT. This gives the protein CASGSSGGPADTQYF.

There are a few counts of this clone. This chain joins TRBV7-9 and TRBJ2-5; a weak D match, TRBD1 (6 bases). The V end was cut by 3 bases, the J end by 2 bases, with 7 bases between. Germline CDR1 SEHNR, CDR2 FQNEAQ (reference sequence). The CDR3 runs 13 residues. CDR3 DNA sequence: TGTGCCAGCAGCTTCGGGACACAAGAGACCCAGTACTTC. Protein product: CASSFGTQETQYF.